A single T cell receptor (beta chain) is shown here with its context. The record originates from a study of blood T cell repertoires in COVID-19. The CDR3 runs to 14 residues. CDR1 is MDHEN, CDR2 SYDVKM, per germline. After removal of 5 bases from V and 2 bases from J, the junction contained 1 base not matched to a gene. Libraries were prepared by immunoSEQ multiplex PCR; TCRdb keeps only in-frame clonotypes and omits some of them. Among 100,000 to 150,000 clones listed, around nine tenths were seen once. The sample comprised peripheral blood. The chain recombines TRBV28 with TRBJ1-2; 11 nucleotides align to TRBD1. The clonotype was recovered from a woman older than 75 with acute or convalescent COVID-19. CDR3 region: CASSGTGGNYGYTF. In nucleotides, the CDR3 is TGTGCCAGCAGTGGGACAGGGGGAAACTATGGCTACACCTTC.